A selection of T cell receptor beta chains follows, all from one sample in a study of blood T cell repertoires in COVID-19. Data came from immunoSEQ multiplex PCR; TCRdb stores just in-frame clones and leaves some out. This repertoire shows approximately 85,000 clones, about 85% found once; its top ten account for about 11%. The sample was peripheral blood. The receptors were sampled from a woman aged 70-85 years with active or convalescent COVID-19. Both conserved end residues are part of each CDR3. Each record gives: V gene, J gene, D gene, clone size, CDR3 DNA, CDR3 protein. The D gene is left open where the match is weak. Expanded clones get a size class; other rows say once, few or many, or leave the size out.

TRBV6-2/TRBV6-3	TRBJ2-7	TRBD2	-	TGTGCCAGCAGTTACCCGGATTCTAGCGGGGGGCCTAATTACCGTTCCTACGAGCAGTACTTC	CASSYPDSSGGPNYRSYEQYF
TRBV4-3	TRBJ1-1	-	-	TGCGCCAGCAGCCAAGGGGCAGGGAACACTGAAGCTTTCTTT	CASSQGAGNTEAFF
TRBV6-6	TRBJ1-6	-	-	TGTGCCAGCAGTTACTCAGCAGGGAGGAATTCACCCCTCCACTTT	CASSYSAGRNSPLHF
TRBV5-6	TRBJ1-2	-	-	TGTGCCAGCAGCTGGGGGGGCAGCTATGGCTACACCTTC	CASSWGGSYGYTF
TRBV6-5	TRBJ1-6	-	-	TGTGCCAGCAGACCTGCCACGCACACTTCACCCCTCCACTTT	CASRPATHTSPLHF
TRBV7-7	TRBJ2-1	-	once	TGTGCCAGCAGCTTAACTAGTTACAATGAGCAGTTCTTC	CASSLTSYNEQFF
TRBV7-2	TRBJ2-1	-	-	TGTGCCAGCAGATATTACAATGAGCAGTTCTTC	CASRYYNEQFF
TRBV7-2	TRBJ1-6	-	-	TGTGCCAGCAGCCCCTTCAAACAGAATAGTTATAATTCACCCCTCCACTTT	CASSPFKQNSYNSPLHF
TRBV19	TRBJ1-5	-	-	TGTGCCATCTCCCCCGGGGGGGGCAATCAGCCCCAGCATTTT	CAISPGGGNQPQHF
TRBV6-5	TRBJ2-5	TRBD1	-	TGTGCCAGCAGTCACCCACAGGGGGTGGAGGAGACCCAGTACTTC	CASSHPQGVEETQYF
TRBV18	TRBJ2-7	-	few	TGTGCCAGCTCACAGGGACTGGTCTCCTACGAGCAGTACTTC	CASSQGLVSYEQYF
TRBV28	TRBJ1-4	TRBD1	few	TGTGCCAGCAGTTCGCGGACAGGAAATAATGAAAAACTGTTTTTT	CASSSRTGNNEKLFF
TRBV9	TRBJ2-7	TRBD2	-	TGTGCCAGCAGTGTAGCTACGGGGGGACTAGGCTACGAGCAGTACTTC	CASSVATGGLGYEQYF
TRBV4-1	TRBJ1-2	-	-	TGCGCCAGCAGCCAAGAAGCGGGGCTTCTTGGCTACACCTTC	CASSQEAGLLGYTF
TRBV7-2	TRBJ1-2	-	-	TGTGCCAGCAGCCCAAGACCTACAGGGTTCGATGGCTACACCTTC	CASSPRPTGFDGYTF
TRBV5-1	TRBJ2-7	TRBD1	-	TGCGCCAGCAGCTTGGACACAGGGGGCAGGGACGAGCAGTACTTC	CASSLDTGGRDEQYF
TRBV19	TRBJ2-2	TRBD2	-	TGTGCCAGTGGGCGTGCTAGCGGGAACACCGGGGAGCTGTTTTTT	CASGRASGNTGELFF
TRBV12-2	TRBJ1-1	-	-	TGTGCAAGTCGCCTCGGGGTGAACACTGAAGCTTTCTTT	CASRLGVNTEAFF
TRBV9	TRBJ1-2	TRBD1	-	TGTGCCAGCAGCGTAGGGCAGGGGGACTATGGCTACACCTTC	CASSVGQGDYGYTF
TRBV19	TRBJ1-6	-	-	TGTGCCAGTAGTACCCCCCGGGGTTATGGGTCACCCCTCCACTTT	CASSTPRGYGSPLHF
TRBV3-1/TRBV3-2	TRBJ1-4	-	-	TGTGCCAGCAGCCAAGATGCCGGGGGGGGTGAAAAACTGTTTTTT	CASSQDAGGGEKLFF
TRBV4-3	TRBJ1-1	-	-	TGCGCCAGCAGCCAACAGGGAATCACTGAAGCTTTCTTT	CASSQQGITEAFF
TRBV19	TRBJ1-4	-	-	TGTGCCAGTAAGCGCGGAAGGCATGAGGATGAAAAACTGTTTTTT	CASKRGRHEDEKLFF
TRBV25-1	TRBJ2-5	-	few	TGTGCCAGCAGACTAGCAGAGACCCAGTACTTC	CASRLAETQYF
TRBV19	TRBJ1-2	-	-	TGTGCCAGTAGTTACAGGGACTATGGCTACACCTTC	CASSYRDYGYTF
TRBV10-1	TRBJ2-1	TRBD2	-	TGCGCCAGCAGTGCCCTAGGGACTAGCGGGGACTCCTACAATGAGCAGTTCTTC	CASSALGTSGDSYNEQFF
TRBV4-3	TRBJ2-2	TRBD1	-	TGCGCCAGCAGCCAATTTGGCAGGGGGCGGATCGACACCGGGGAGCTGTTTTTT	CASSQFGRGRIDTGELFF
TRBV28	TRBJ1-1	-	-	TGTGCCAGCAGTTCCCTATCCGGGACACCTGGTAAAGCTTTCTTT	CASSSLSGTPGKAFF
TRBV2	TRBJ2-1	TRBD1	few	TGTGCCAGTGGACAGGGGGTTTACAATGAGCAGTTCTTC	CASGQGVYNEQFF
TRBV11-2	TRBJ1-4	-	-	TGTGCCAGCAGCGCCAGGGGTATAAGGGATGAAAAACTGTTTTTT	CASSARGIRDEKLFF
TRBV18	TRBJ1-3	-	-	TGTGCCAGCTCACCCCTCGAAAGTCCTACCTCTGGAAACACCATATATTTT	CASSPLESPTSGNTIYF
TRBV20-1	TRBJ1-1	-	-	TGCAGTGCTAGAGAGAGCACTGAAGCTTTCTTT	CSARESTEAFF
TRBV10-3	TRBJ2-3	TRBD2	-	TGTGCCATCAGTGACCCCGGGCGCGGCGGGGGGGCCACAGATACGCAGTATTTT	CAISDPGRGGGATDTQYF
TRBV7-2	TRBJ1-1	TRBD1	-	TGTGCCAGCAGCCGGTCCGGGACAGTGAACACTGAAGCTTTCTTT	CASSRSGTVNTEAFF
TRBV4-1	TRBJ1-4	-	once	TGCGCCAGCAGCACCCCCGGCAGGGCAACTAATGAAAAACTGTTTTTT	CASSTPGRATNEKLFF
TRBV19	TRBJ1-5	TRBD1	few	TGTGCCAGTATGGAGGGAAGGGGGCTCAATCAGCCCCAGCATTTT	CASMEGRGLNQPQHF
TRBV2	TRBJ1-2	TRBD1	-	TGTGCCAGCAGCCGGGACAGGATAACCTATGGCTACACCTTC	CASSRDRITYGYTF
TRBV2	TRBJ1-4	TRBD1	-	TGTGCCAGCAGTGAATTACAGGGGGGGAATGAAAAACTGTTTTTT	CASSELQGGNEKLFF
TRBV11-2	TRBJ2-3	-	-	TGTGCCAGCAGCTTGCAGAGGATCGATACGCAGTATTTT	CASSLQRIDTQYF
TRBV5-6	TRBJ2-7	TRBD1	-	TGTGCCAGCAGCTTGAGGAAGGACAGGGGCCACGAGCAGTACTTC	CASSLRKDRGHEQYF
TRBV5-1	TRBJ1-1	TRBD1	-	TGCGCCAGCAGCTTGGGACAGGGACTGGCCACTGAAGCTTTCTTT	CASSLGQGLATEAFF
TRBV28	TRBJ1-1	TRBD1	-	TGTGCCAGCAGTTTAGAGACAGGGTCTTTGACTTTCTTT	CASSLETGSLTFF
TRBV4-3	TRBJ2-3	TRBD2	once	TGCGCCAGCAGCCAGGGGACTAGCGGGGGGGACCCATACACAGATACGCAGTATTTT	CASSQGTSGGDPYTDTQYF
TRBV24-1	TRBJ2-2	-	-	TGTGCCACCAGTGTCAGGGCCGGCGGGGAGCTGTTTTTT	CATSVRAGGELFF
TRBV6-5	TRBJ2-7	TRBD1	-	TGTGCCAGCGGGACAGGGTTCTACGAGCAGTACTTC	CASGTGFYEQYF
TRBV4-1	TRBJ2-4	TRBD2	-	TGCGCCAGCAGCTACGGGACACCCACTAGCGGGGTAACCAAAAACATTCAGTACTTC	CASSYGTPTSGVTKNIQYF
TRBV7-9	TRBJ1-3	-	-	TGTGCCAGCAGCTTGGGCACTGGAAACACCATATATTTT	CASSLGTGNTIYF
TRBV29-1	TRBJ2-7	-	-	TGCAGCGCCATCGACAGGGAGCAGTACTTC	CSAIDREQYF
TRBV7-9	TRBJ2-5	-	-	TGTGCCAGCACCGTGGAGGGTAGGGAGACCCAGTACTTC	CASTVEGRETQYF
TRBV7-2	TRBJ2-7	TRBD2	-	TGTGCCAGCAGCTGGGGGACTAGCGGGGGAGAGCAGTACTTC	CASSWGTSGGEQYF